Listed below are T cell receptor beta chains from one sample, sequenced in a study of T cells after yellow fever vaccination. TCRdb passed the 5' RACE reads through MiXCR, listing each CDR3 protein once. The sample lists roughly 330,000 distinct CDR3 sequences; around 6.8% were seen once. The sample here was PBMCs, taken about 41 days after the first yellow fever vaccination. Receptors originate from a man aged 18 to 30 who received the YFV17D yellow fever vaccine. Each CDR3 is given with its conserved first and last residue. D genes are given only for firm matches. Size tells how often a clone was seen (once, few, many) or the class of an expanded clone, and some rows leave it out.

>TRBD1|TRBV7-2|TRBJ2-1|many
TGTGCCAGCAGCTTAGATCGCAGGGGGCTAGGGAATGAGCAGTTCTTC
CASSLDRRGLGNEQFF
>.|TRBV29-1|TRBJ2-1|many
TGCAGCGCGGAGAGGAGGGGGCTTGAGCAGTTCTTC
CSAERRGLEQFF
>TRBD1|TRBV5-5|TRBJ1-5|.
TGTGCCAGCAGCAATGGGACAGGGTACAGTCAGCCCCAGCATTTT
CASSNGTGYSQPQHF
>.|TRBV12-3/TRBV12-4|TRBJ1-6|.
TGTGCCAGCAGCATGGCCGTAAATTCACCCCTCCACTTT
CASSMAVNSPLHF
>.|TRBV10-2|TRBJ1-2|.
TGCGCCAGCAGTTCTAGGTCTTGGAACTATGGCTACACCTTC
CASSSRSWNYGYTF
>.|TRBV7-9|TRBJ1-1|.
TGTGCCAGCTCCCCGCGGGTCCTCAACACTGAAGCTTTCTTT
CASSPRVLNTEAFF
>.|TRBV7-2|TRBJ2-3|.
TGTGCCAGCAGCTTAGCTGGGGCGGACCCTAGCACAGATACGCAGTATTTT
CASSLAGADPSTDTQYF
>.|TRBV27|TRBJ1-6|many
TGTGCCAGCAGACTTACCTTCGGGAATAATTCACCCCTCCACTTT
CASRLTFGNNSPLHF
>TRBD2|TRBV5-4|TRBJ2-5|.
TGTGCCAGCACCCTTAGCGGGGGGGAAGAGACCCAGTACTTC
CASTLSGGEETQYF
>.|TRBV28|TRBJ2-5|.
TGTGCCAGCAGTTTAAGCCCCGGGACCCAGTACTTC
CASSLSPGTQYF
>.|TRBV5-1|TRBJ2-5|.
TGCGCCAGCAGCCCGCGACTAGGCGGAGAGACCCAGTACTTC
CASSPRLGGETQYF
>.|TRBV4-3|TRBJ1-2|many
TGCGCCAGCAGCCATCTTCTTAATTGGACAGCCGGCTATGGCTACACCTTC
CASSHLLNWTAGYGYTF
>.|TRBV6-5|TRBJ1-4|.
TGTGCCAGCAGTTACTCGATTCGCAGTTTGAATGAAAAACTGTTTTTT
CASSYSIRSLNEKLFF
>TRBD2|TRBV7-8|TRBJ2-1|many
TGTGCCAGCAGCTTAGCACTAGCGGGGGGTTACAATGAGCAGTTCTTC
CASSLALAGGYNEQFF
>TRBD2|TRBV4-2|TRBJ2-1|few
TGTGCCAGCAGCCTACGGGTCGCCGGGACTAGTGGAAGAGATGAGCAGTTCTTC
CASSLRVAGTSGRDEQFF
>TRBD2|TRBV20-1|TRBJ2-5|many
TGCAGTGCTAACGGGGGGGCCCAAGAGACCCAGTACTTC
CSANGGAQETQYF
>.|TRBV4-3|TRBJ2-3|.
TGCGCCAGCAGCCAAGAGCGCCGAGATACGCAGTATTTT
CASSQERRDTQYF
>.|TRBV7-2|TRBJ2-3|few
TGTGCCAGCAGCTCATCACGGACTAGGGGGGCGGATACGCAGTATTTT
CASSSSRTRGADTQYF
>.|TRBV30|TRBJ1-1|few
TGTGCCTGGAGTGTGATGGGTAGAACAGTGCAATTCTTT
CAWSVMGRTVQFF
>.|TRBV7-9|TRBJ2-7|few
TGTGCCAGCAGCACCGGGCTAGCGTGGGAGCAGTACTTC
CASSTGLAWEQYF
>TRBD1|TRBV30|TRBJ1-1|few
TGTGCCTGGAGCCTACAGGGGGCACCTGAAGCTTTCTTT
CAWSLQGAPEAFF
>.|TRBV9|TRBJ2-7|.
TGTGCCAGCAGCGTAGCCAACTCGCCAGGGACGGGGTTCTACGAGCAGTACTTC
CASSVANSPGTGFYEQYF
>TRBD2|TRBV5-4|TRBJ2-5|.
TGTGCCAGCAGCTTGGAGGTAGCGGGGGATATTGAGACCCAGTACTTC
CASSLEVAGDIETQYF